This T cell receptor (beta chain) was sequenced for a study of blood T cell repertoires in COVID-19. Germline V lookup: CDR1 LGHNA, CDR2 YNFKEQ. The CDR3 is 13 residues long. Trimming pared 1 base from V and 0 bases from J, leaving 4 bases between. Method: immunoSEQ multiplex PCR; TCRdb's copy keeps in-frame clones and lacks some. This table holds over 200,000 clones, approximately 82% found once. The chain combines TRBV4-2 with TRBJ2-7; unclear D gene. This clonotype originated in a middle-aged man with active or convalescent COVID-19. Material: peripheral blood. CDR3 in amino acids: CASSQVSSYEQYF. The DNA of the CDR3 is TGTGCCAGCAGCCAAGTCTCCTCCTACGAGCAGTACTTC.